These T cell receptor beta chains were read from a single sample in a study of blood T cell repertoires in COVID-19. Only in-frame clones appear in the TCRdb table, and some are missing; sequencing was by immunoSEQ multiplex PCR. Here the sample spans roughly 70,000 clones, more than 70% being singletons. Sample: peripheral blood. The source is a human donor in a cohort sampled during active COVID-19. Both conserved end residues are part of each CDR3. D genes are given only for firm matches. Not all rows give a size; the values are once, few, many and, for expanded clones, a class.

.	.	TRBV19	TRBJ1-1	CASSIAWSGEAFF	TGTGCCAGTAGTATCGCGTGGAGCGGTGAAGCTTTCTTT
.	.	TRBV30	TRBJ1-5	CAWSVLPGQPQHF	TGTGCCTGGAGTGTACTGCCGGGACAGCCCCAGCATTTT
.	.	TRBV11-2	TRBJ2-5	CASSLERTETQYF	TGTGCCAGCAGCTTAGAAAGAACTGAGACCCAGTACTTC
.	.	TRBV6-1	TRBJ1-4	CASSEDRTTNEKLFF	TGTGCCAGCAGTGAAGACAGGACCACTAATGAAAAACTGTTTTTT
.	TRBD1	TRBV19	TRBJ1-2	CASNPPGQDNYGYTF	TGTGCCAGTAACCCCCCGGGACAGGATAACTATGGCTACACCTTC
once	TRBD2	TRBV30	TRBJ2-2	CAWNGGGNTGELFF	TGTGCCTGGAACGGCGGGGGGAACACCGGGGAGCTGTTTTTT
.	.	TRBV7-2	TRBJ1-5	CASSWGQGNQPQHF	TGTGCCAGCAGCTGGGGACAAGGTAATCAGCCCCAGCATTTT
.	.	TRBV5-4	TRBJ2-5	CASSRSGQETQYF	TGTGCCAGCAGCCGAAGCGGACAAGAGACCCAGTACTTC
.	.	TRBV11-2	TRBJ2-5	CASTSQRAGETQYF	TGTGCCAGCACCTCGCAAAGGGCGGGGGAGACCCAGTACTTC
.	.	TRBV18	TRBJ1-4	CASSPGQGLFF	TGTGCCAGCTCACCCGGACAAGGGTTGTTTTTT
.	TRBD1	TRBV7-9	TRBJ2-3	CASSLSVPGGKTDTQYF	TGTGCCAGCAGCTTATCGGTGCCAGGGGGAAAGACAGATACGCAGTATTTT
.	.	TRBV27	TRBJ2-3	CASSLNHGQDTQYF	TGTGCCAGCAGCTTAAACCACGGACAGGATACGCAGTATTTT
.	TRBD2	TRBV30	TRBJ2-1	CAWTGTSGSSDEQFF	TGTGCCTGGACCGGGACTAGCGGGAGTAGCGATGAGCAGTTCTTC
.	.	TRBV20-1	TRBJ2-1	CSARSDEQFF	TGCAGTGCTAGAAGCGATGAGCAGTTCTTC
.	TRBD1	TRBV5-1	TRBJ1-1	CASGTGGPEHWAFF	TGCGCCAGCGGGACAGGGGGTCCTGAACACTGGGCTTTCTTT
.	.	TRBV9	TRBJ2-1	CASSVRGADPNEQFF	TGTGCCAGCAGCGTACGGGGGGCGGATCCCAACGAGCAGTTCTTC
.	.	TRBV19	TRBJ2-2	CASSKRPGELFF	TGTGCCAGTAGTAAGAGGCCCGGGGAGCTGTTTTTT
few	.	TRBV19	TRBJ2-7	CASAPDSLSYEQYF	TGTGCCAGTGCTCCCGACTCTCTGTCCTACGAGCAGTACTTC
.	.	TRBV3-1/TRBV3-2	TRBJ1-1	CASSQDTGKAFF	TGTGCCAGCAGCCAAGATACAGGGAAAGCTTTCTTT
.	.	TRBV5-1	TRBJ2-7	CASSLVAVSYEQYF	TGCGCCAGCAGCTTGGTTGCGGTCTCCTACGAGCAGTACTTC
.	.	TRBV3-1/TRBV3-2	TRBJ2-6	CASSQPGGVSVSGANVLTF	TGTGCCAGCAGCCAACCTGGCGGGGTTTCCGTCTCTGGGGCCAACGTCCTGACTTTC
.	.	TRBV9	TRBJ2-1	CASSSGTGNEQFF	TGTGCCAGCAGCAGCGGGACAGGAAATGAGCAGTTCTTC
.	.	TRBV21-1	TRBJ1-5	CASSKGRRVQGGNQPQHF	TGTGCCAGCAGCAAAGGAAGGAGGGTGCAGGGTGGCAATCAGCCCCAGCATTTT
.	TRBD1	TRBV5-6	TRBJ1-2	CASSSGTGFWANYGYTF	TGTGCCAGCAGCTCCGGGACAGGCTTCTGGGCTAACTATGGCTACACCTTC
.	.	TRBV3-1/TRBV3-2	TRBJ1-4	CASSITGPTGEKLFF	TGTGCCAGCAGTATCACAGGTCCGACCGGGGAAAAACTGTTTTTT
.	TRBD2	TRBV14	TRBJ2-6	CASSQTGGSGANVLTF	TGTGCCAGCAGCCAAACCGGGGGGTCTGGGGCCAACGTCCTGACTTTC
.	.	TRBV5-1	TRBJ2-3	CASSTGHVASSDTQYF	TGCGCCAGCAGCACGGGACACGTGGCGAGCTCAGATACGCAGTATTTT
once	TRBD2	TRBV28	TRBJ2-7	CASSLAGGPFYEQYF	TGTGCCAGCAGTCTAGCGGGAGGGCCCTTCTACGAGCAGTACTTC
.	TRBD1	TRBV28	TRBJ2-2	CASRTGHGELFF	TGTGCCAGCAGGACAGGGCATGGGGAGCTGTTTTTT
.	.	TRBV28	TRBJ1-4	CASSLPALGTNEKLFF	TGTGCCAGCAGTCTCCCTGCTCTAGGAACTAATGAAAAACTGTTTTTT
.	TRBD2	TRBV28	TRBJ2-1	CASSPPRGGADNEQFF	TGTGCCAGCAGTCCTCCTCGGGGGGGCGCGGACAATGAGCAGTTCTTC
.	TRBD1	TRBV6-5	TRBJ1-1	CASSRRQGKSQAFF	TGTGCCAGCAGCCGTCGACAGGGAAAGTCTCAAGCTTTCTTT
.	.	TRBV12-3/TRBV12-4	TRBJ1-1	CASTVNTEAFF	TGTGCCAGCACCGTAAACACTGAAGCTTTCTTT
.	.	TRBV2	TRBJ1-1	CASRTETEAFF	TGTGCCAGCAGGACAGAGACTGAAGCTTTCTTT
.	.	TRBV6-5	TRBJ2-7	CASSFQVKIYEQYF	TGTGCCAGCAGCTTCCAGGTTAAGATCTACGAGCAGTACTTC
.	TRBD1	TRBV5-6	TRBJ1-5	CASSFGTGGSQPQHF	TGTGCCAGCAGCTTCGGGACAGGGGGCTCGCAGCCCCAGCATTTT
.	.	TRBV6-5	TRBJ2-1	CASSYSGSGVWNEQFF	TGTGCCAGCAGTTACTCGGGGTCAGGGGTATGGAATGAGCAGTTCTTC
once	.	TRBV5-6	TRBJ1-5	CASSLGLNQPQHF	TGTGCCAGCAGCCTGGGTCTTAATCAGCCCCAGCATTTT
.	.	TRBV9	TRBJ2-3	CASSVEAFTSDTQYF	TGTGCCAGCAGCGTAGAAGCTTTTACGTCAGATACGCAGTATTTT
.	.	TRBV27	TRBJ2-3	CASSTLTDTQYF	TGTGCCAGCAGTACTCTCACAGATACGCAGTATTTT
.	.	TRBV7-8	TRBJ2-2	CASSLGPESGELFF	TGTGCCAGCAGCTTAGGCCCCGAGAGCGGGGAGCTGTTTTTT
.	.	TRBV5-6	TRBJ2-5	CASSLASETQYF	TGTGCCAGCAGCTTGGCCTCGGAGACCCAGTACTTC
.	TRBD1	TRBV6-2/TRBV6-3	TRBJ2-4	CASSYDSGQRNIQYF	TGTGCCAGCAGTTATGACTCGGGACAGAGAAACATTCAGTACTTC
.	.	TRBV30	TRBJ1-5	CAWSPVGSNQPQHF	TGTGCCTGGAGTCCCGTCGGGAGCAATCAGCCCCAGCATTTT
.	.	TRBV19	TRBJ2-5	CASSSGFLSLETQYF	TGTGCCAGTAGTAGCGGATTCTTATCGTTGGAGACCCAGTACTTC
.	.	TRBV10-3	TRBJ1-3	CAISESSGNTIYF	TGTGCCATCAGTGAGTCGAGTGGAAACACCATATATTTT
.	TRBD2	TRBV19	TRBJ2-1	CASSIGTSGPYNEQFF	TGTGCCAGTAGTATAGGGACTAGCGGGCCGTACAATGAGCAGTTCTTC
.	.	TRBV4-1	TRBJ2-5	CASSQVYPAGVGRETQYF	TGCGCCAGCAGCCAAGTGTATCCCGCAGGGGTGGGTAGGGAGACCCAGTACTTC
.	TRBD1	TRBV27	TRBJ2-2	CASSLSPTGVNTGELFF	TGTGCCAGCAGTTTATCGCCGACAGGGGTAAACACCGGGGAGCTGTTTTTT
.	TRBD2	TRBV11-1	TRBJ2-3	CASSLARLAGVTDTQYF	TGTGCCAGCAGCTTAGCACGACTAGCGGGAGTCACAGATACGCAGTATTTT
.	TRBD2	TRBV4-1	TRBJ2-1	CASSQDTTSGRLMGNEQFF	TGCGCCAGCAGCCAAGACACCACTAGCGGGAGATTGATGGGCAATGAGCAGTTCTTC
.	TRBD1	TRBV3-1/TRBV3-2	TRBJ1-2	CASSQEIGQGVDGYTF	TGTGCCAGCAGCCAAGAAATTGGCCAGGGGGTGGATGGCTACACCTTC